This T cell receptor beta chain comes out of a study of T cells in tuberculosis. Overall study context: A South African cohort included IGRA-negative adolescents, latently infected IGRA-positive adolescents and adults with active tuberculosis. Samples predate treatment or fall within its first 7 days. Notes on the study in general: Shorter CDR3-alpha in active tuberculosis partly drove smaller distances.

Comment on this clone: Its antigen is as yet unknown.

Indicated time point: new active TB diagnosis, blood taken before or within 7 days of starting treatment. Each patient had positive sputum smear microscopy and/or positive culture. The repertoire was sequenced with immunoSEQ multiplex PCR; TCRdb's copy has only in-frame clones and lacks some. The sample yields some 30,000 clones, roughly 87% seen once. CDR1 is MDHEN and CDR2 is SYDVKM in the germline V gene. The CDR3 loop spans 15 amino acids. Trimming removed 6 bases from V and 2 bases from J; junction bases left unmatched: 3. J is TRBJ2-1 and V is TRBV28, with 11 bases fitting TRBD1. The sample in question was PBMCs, obtained at tuberculosis diagnosis. The receptor was isolated from an adult with tuberculosis. The CDR3 sequence is CASSRTGGAYNEQFF. In DNA, the CDR3 is TGTGCCAGCAGCCGGACAGGGGGCGCCTACAATGAGCAGTTCTTC.